The clone carrying this T cell receptor (beta chain) was picked up many times. Its antigen is unidentified. Some clones are missing from TCRdb's copy, which holds only in-frame ones; the method was immunoSEQ multiplex PCR. This sample carries 25,000 to 35,000 clones and no singletons, and over 4% goes to the top ten. The sample is drawn from a study of T cells after posttransplantation cyclophosphamide. The related graft donor's blood sample was taken on the day of bone marrow donation. Study conclusions and caveats: Donor CD8+ memory clones often dominated recipient blood repertoires at later times.

The V gene's germline CDR1 is SNHLY and CDR2 FYNNEI. V dropped 1 base and J dropped 1 base, with 7 bases sitting between them. This CDR3 contains 15 residues. This sequence was found in a woman between 25 and 40 years old in good health and a related stem cell transplant donor. Material for sequencing was PBMCs. The chain carries TRBV2 and TRBJ2-2; weak D call: TRBD1 (5 bases). CDR3 nucleotides: TGTGCCAGCAGTGAAGGCGGACAGAACACCGGGGAGCTGTTTTTT. Protein product: CASSEGGQNTGELFF.